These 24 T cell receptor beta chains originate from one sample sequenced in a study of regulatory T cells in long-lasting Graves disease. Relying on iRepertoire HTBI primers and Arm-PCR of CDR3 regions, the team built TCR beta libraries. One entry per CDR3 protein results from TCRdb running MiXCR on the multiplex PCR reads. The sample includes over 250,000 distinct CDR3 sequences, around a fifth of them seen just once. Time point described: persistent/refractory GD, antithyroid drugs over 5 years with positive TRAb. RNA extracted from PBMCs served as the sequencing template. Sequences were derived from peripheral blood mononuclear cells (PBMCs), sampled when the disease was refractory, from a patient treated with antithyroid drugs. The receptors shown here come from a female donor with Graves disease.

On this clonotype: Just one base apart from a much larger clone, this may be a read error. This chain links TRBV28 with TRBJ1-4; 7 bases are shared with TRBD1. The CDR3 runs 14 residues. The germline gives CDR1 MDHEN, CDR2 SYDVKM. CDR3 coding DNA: TGTGCCAACAGTTTCGGGGACAGCCCCAGGGGGCTGTTTTTT. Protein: CANSFGDSPRGLFF.

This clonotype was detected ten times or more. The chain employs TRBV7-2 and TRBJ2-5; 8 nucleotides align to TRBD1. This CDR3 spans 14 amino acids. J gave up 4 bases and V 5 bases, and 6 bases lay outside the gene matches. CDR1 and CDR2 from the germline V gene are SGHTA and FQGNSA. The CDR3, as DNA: TGTGCCAGCAGCCCCCGGACAGGGTCAGAGACCCAGTACTTC. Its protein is CASSPRTGSETQYF.

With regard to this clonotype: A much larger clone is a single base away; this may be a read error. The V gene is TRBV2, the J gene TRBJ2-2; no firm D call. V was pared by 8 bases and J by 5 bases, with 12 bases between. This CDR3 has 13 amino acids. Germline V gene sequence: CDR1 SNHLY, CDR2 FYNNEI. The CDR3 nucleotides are TGTGCCAGCGGTTGGACCGGGACCGGGGAGCTGTTTTTT. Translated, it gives CASGWTGTGELFF.

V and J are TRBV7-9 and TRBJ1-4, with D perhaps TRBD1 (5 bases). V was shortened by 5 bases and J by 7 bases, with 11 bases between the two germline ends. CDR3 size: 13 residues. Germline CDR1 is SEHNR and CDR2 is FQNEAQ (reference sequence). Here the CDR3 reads CASSAVGGEKLFF. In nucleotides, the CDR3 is TGTGCCAGCAGCGCTGTGGGGGGTGAAAAACTGTTTTTT.

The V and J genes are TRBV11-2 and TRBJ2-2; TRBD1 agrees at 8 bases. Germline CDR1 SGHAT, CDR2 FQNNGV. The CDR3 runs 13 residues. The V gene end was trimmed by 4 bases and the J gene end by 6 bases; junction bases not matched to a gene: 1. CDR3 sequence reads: CASSWTGSGELFF. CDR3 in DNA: TGTGCCAGCAGCTGGACAGGGTCCGGGGAGCTGTTTTTT.

CDR3 DNA sequence: TGCAGCGCCCTAGCGGGGCCCTACGAGCAGTACTTC. It codes for CSALAGPYEQYF. The chain employs TRBV29-1 and TRBJ2-7, with 9 bases lining up with TRBD2. Looked up from germline, CDR1 is SQVTM and CDR2 is ANQGSEA. Trimming removed 7 bases from V and 2 bases from J; junction bases left unmatched: 3. The CDR3 is made up of 12 amino acids.

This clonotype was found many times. The CDR3 DNA is TGTGCCAGTAGCGAACAAGTGAACACTGAAGCTTTCTTT. As protein: CASSEQVNTEAFF. The chain couples TRBV19 to TRBJ1-1; D gene ambiguous. CDR1 is LNHDA, CDR2 SQIVND, per germline (reference sequence). The CDR3 contains 13 residues. Deletions cut 6 bases from V and 0 bases from J, with 8 bases between.

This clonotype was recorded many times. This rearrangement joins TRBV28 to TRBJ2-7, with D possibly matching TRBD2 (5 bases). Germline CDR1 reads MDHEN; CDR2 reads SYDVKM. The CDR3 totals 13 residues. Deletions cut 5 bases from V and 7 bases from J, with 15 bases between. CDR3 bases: TGTGCCAGCAGTCTCCTAGCCCCGGGGGAGCAGTACTTC. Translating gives CASSLLAPGEQYF.

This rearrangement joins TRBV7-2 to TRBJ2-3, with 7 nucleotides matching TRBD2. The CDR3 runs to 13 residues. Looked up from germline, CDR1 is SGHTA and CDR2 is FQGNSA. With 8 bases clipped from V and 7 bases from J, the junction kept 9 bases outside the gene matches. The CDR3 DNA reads TGTGCCAGCGGGCGTACTAGCGCTAATACGCAGTATTTT. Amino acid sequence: CASGRTSANTQYF.

Written as DNA, the CDR3 is TGTGCCAGCTTGGCTAACTATGGCTACACCTTC. Protein sequence: CASLANYGYTF. V gene TRBV6-1 combines with J gene TRBJ1-2, with D hard to call. V was pared by 8 bases and J by 0 bases, with 4 bases between. There are 11 residues in the CDR3. Germline V CDR1 and CDR2: MNHNS, SASEGT.

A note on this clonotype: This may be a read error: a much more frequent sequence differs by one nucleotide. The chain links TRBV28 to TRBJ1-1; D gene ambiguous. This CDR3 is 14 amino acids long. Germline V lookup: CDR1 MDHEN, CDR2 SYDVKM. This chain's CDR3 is CASSKAGPYTETFF. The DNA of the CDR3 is TGTGCCAGCAGTAAGGCAGGCCCTTACACTGAAACTTTCTTT.

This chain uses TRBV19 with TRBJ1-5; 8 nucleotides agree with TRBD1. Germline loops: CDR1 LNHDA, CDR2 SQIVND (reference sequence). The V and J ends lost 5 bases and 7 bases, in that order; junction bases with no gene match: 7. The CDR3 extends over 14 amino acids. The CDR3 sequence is CASSWTGLEQPQHF. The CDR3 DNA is TGTGCCAGTAGTTGGACAGGGCTGGAGCAGCCCCAGCATTTT.

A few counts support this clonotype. The CDR3 protein is CSARDPTSGATYEQYF. CDR3 DNA: TGCAGTGCTAGGGACCCAACTAGCGGGGCTACCTACGAGCAGTACTTC. The chain recombines TRBV20-1 with TRBJ2-7; 10 nucleotides match TRBD2. Germline assignment: CDR1 DFQATT and CDR2 SNEGSKA (reference sequence). CDR3 length: 16 residues. V gave up 3 bases and J gave up 2 bases; unmatched junction bases: 10.

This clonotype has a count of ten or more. In DNA, the CDR3 is TGTGCCAGCGGGTCCTATGGCTACACCTTC. Translated: CASGSYGYTF. The rearrangement joins TRBV28 to TRBJ1-2; no clear D gene. Trimming removed 8 bases at V and 4 bases at J, with 5 bases between. The CDR3 runs to 10 residues. The germline V gene has CDR1 MDHEN and CDR2 SYDVKM.

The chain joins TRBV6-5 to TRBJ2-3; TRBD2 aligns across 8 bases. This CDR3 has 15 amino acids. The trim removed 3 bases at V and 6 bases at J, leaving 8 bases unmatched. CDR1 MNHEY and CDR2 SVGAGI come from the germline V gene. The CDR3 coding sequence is TGTGCCAGCAGTTATAGCGGGATTGGTACGGATACGCAGTATTTT. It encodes CASSYSGIGTDTQYF.

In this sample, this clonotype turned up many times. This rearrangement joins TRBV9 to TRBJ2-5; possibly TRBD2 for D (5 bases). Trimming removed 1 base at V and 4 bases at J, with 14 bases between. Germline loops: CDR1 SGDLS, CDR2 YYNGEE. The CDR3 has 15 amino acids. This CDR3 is CASSVSPSWRETQYF. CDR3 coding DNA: TGTGCCAGCAGCGTAAGTCCTAGCTGGCGAGAGACCCAGTACTTC.

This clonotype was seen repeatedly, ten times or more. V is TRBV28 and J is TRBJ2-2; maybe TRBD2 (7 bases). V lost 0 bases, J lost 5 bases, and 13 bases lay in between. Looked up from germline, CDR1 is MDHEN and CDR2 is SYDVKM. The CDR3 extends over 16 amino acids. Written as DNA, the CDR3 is TGTGCCAGCAGTTTATGGTCGGGGGGCCCAACCGGGGAGCTGTTTTTT. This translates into CASSLWSGGPTGELFF.

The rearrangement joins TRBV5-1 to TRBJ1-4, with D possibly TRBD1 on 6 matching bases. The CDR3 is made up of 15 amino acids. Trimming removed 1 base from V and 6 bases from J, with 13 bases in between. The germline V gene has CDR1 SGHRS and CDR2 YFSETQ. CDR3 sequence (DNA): TGCGCCAGCAGCTTGTCTCAGGGGATTTATGAAAAACTGTTTTTT. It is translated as CASSLSQGIYEKLFF. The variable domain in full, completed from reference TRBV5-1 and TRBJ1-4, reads KAGVTQTPRYLIKTRGQQVTLSCSPISGHRSVSWYQQTPGQGLQFLFEYFSETQRNKGNFPGRFSGRQFSNSRSEMNVSTLELGDSALYLCASSLSQGIYEKLFFGSGTQLSVL.

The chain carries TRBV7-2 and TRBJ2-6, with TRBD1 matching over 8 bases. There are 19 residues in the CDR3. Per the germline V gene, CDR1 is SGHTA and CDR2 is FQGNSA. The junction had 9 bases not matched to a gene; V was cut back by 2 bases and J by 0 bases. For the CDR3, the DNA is TGTGCCAGCAGCTTATTACCGGGACAGGCGAGCTCTGGGGCCAACGTCCTGACTTTC. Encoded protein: CASSLLPGQASSGANVLTF. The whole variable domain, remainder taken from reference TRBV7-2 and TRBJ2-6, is GAGVSQSPSNKVTEKGKDVELRCDPISGHTALYWYRQSLGQGLEFLIYFQGNSAPDKSGLPSDRFSAERTGGSVSTLTIQRTQQEDSAVYLCASSLLPGQASSGANVLTFGAGSRLTVL.

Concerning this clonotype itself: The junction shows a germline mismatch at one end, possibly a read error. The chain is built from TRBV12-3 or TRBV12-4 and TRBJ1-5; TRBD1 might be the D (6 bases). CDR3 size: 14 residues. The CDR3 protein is CASSDRNSNQPPHF. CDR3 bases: TGTGCCAGCAGCGACAGGAATAGCAATCAGCCCCCGCATTTT.

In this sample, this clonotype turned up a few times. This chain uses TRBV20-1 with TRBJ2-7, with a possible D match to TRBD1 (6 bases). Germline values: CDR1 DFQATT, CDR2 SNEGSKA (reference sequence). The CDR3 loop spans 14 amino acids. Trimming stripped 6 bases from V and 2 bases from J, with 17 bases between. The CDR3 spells CSARGNSETYEQYF. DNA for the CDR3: TGCAGTGCGAGGGGGAATAGCGAGACCTACGAGCAGTACTTC.

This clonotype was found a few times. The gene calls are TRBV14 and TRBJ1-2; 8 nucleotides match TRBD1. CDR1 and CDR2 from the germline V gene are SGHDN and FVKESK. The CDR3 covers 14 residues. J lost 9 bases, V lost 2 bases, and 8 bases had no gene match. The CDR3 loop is CASSQRTGSESYTF. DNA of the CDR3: TGTGCCAGCAGCCAAAGGACAGGGAGCGAAAGCTACACCTTC.

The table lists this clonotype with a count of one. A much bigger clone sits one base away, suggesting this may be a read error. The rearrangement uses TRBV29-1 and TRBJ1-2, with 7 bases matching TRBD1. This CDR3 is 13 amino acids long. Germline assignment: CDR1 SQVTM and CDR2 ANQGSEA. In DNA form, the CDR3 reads TGCAGCGTTCCGGAAACAGGGGTTGAGGGCTGCACCTTC. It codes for CSVPETGVEGCTF.

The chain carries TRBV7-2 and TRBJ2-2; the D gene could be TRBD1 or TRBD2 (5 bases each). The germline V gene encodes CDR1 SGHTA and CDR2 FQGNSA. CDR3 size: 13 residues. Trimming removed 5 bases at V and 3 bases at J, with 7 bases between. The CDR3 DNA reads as TGTGCCAGCAGCCTGGGACACACCGGGGAGCTGTTTTTT. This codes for CASSLGHTGELFF.